Below are 4 T cell receptor beta chains sequenced from a single sample in a study of blood T cell repertoires in COVID-19 (dated by TCRdb to 2018 to 2020). The library was prepared using the immunoSEQ multiplex PCR assay. This immuneACCESS table, as held by TCRdb, lists in-frame sequences with V and J called but not all clones. Of the missing ones, under half trace to an unresolved V gene in checked studies; the others have no known cause. The sample records some 200,000 clones, 80% to 90% of which are singletons. The ten top clones hold approximately 3.1% of the sample. Sample: PBMCs or T cells enriched from blood (not recorded which). Receptors were obtained from a woman aged 50 to 60 in a cohort exposed to, infected with or recovered from COVID-19 (not recorded which).

V and J are TRBV27 and TRBJ1-6; D call uncertain. This CDR3 region has 16 residues. CDR1 and CDR2 (germline): MNHEY, SMNVEV (reference sequence). V dropped 5 bases and J dropped 0 bases, with 11 bases sitting between them. For the CDR3, the DNA is TGTGCCAGCAGTGGTCCGGAGGGCTCCTATAATTCACCCCTCCACTTT. This sequence encodes CASSGPEGSYNSPLHF.

This chain joins TRBV7-6 and TRBJ2-5, with 14 bases aligning to TRBD2. The CDR3 runs to 17 residues. Germline V lookup: CDR1 SGHVS, CDR2 FNYEAQ. J was trimmed by 5 bases and V by 1 base; bases with no gene match: 6. The CDR3 here is CASSLGLAGGLEETQYF. In nucleotides, the CDR3 is TGTGCCAGCAGCTTAGGACTAGCGGGGGGGCTCGAGGAGACCCAGTACTTC.

The chain has TRBV19 and TRBJ1-2; 9 positions agree with TRBD1. The trim removed 7 bases at V and 3 bases at J, leaving 9 bases unmatched. The V gene's germline CDR1 is LNHDA and CDR2 SQIVND (reference sequence). The CDR3 is 15 residues long. This CDR3 reads CASTSQGAGHYGYTF. DNA for the CDR3: TGTGCCAGTACCTCACAGGGGGCTGGACACTATGGCTACACCTTC.

The rearrangement links TRBV7-6 to TRBJ1-2, with a tentative D call TRBD1 (5 bases). Trimming cost V 1 base and J 5 bases, with 14 bases left between them. The CDR3 runs 15 residues. Germline assignment: CDR1 SGHVS and CDR2 FNYEAQ. The CDR3 loop reads CASSLGPRQPYGYTF. DNA for the CDR3: TGTGCCAGCAGCTTAGGTCCTCGACAGCCTTATGGCTACACCTTC.